This T cell receptor beta chain was observed in a study of blood T cell repertoires in COVID-19. Study details: The United States, Italy and Spain were the sources of the acute and convalescent COVID-19 samples.

The protocol was immunoSEQ multiplex PCR, while the TCRdb copy is restricted to in-frame clones and leaves out a portion. The sample yields fewer than 350,000 clones, 85% seen once. The J segment lost 6 bases and the V segment lost 2 bases, leaving 7 bases of the junction unmatched. The CDR3 runs 16 residues. Germline lookup yields CDR1 SGHRS and CDR2 YFSETQ. The source is a woman aged 45-60 years who had recovered from COVID-19. Input material: PBMCs or T cells enriched from blood (not recorded which). This chain links TRBV5-1 with TRBJ1-6; 8 nucleotides line up with TRBD1. CDR3 DNA sequence: TGCGCCAGCAGCTTACAGGGGGAAGTTGGTAATTCACCCCTCCACTTT. As protein: CASSLQGEVGNSPLHF.